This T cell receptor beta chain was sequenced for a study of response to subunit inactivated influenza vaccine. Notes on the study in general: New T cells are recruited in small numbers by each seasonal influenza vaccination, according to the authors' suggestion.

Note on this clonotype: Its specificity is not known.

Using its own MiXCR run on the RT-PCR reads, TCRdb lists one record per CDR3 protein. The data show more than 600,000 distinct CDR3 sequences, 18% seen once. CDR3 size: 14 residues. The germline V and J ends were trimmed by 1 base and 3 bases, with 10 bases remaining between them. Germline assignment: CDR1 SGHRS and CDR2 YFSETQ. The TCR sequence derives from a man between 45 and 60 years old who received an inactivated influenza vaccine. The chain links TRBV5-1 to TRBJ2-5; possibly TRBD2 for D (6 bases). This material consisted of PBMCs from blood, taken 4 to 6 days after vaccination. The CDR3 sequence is CASSLRRGEETQYF. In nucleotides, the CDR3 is TGCGCCAGCAGCTTGAGGCGGGGCGAAGAGACCCAGTACTTC.